The clone carrying this T cell receptor (beta chain) was counted only a few times. Its specificity is unknown. The sample comes from a study of response to subunit inactivated influenza vaccine. General study points: Authors suggested each seasonal flu vaccination may recruit only limited numbers of new T cells.

MiXCR, run by TCRdb on the RT-PCR reads, gives a single entry per CDR3 protein. The profile shows around 580,000 distinct CDR3 sequences, about 14% of them singletons. The ends were cut back, 5 bases at V and 4 bases at J, with 13 bases in the middle. Germline V gene sequence: CDR1 MNHEY, CDR2 SVGEGT. The length of the CDR3 is 14 residues. The rearrangement uses TRBV6-2 or TRBV6-3 and TRBJ2-3, with unresolved D. The sequence derives from a middle-aged man who received an inactivated influenza vaccine. Sequenced material: PBMCs from blood, taken about 11 days after vaccination. The CDR3 spells CASSIPPRADTQYF. CDR3 bases: TGTGCCAGCAGTATTCCCCCACGGGCAGATACGCAGTATTTT.